Following are 22 T cell receptor beta chains from one sample sequenced in a study of blood T cell repertoires in COVID-19. Clones were sequenced by immunoSEQ multiplex PCR, and TCRdb holds only the in-frame ones, with some missing. Found here are approximately 150,000 clones, less than 90% of them singletons; the top ten hold 7% to 9.5%. Sequencing was performed on peripheral blood. The receptors here all came from a man younger than 40 with COVID-19, enrolled during active disease.

This clone was seen once. Compared with germline, one end of the junction differs, possibly owing to a read error. The V and J genes are TRBV6-5 and TRBJ2-1, with D possibly matching TRBD2 (6 bases). From germline, CDR1 is MNHEY and CDR2 SVGAGI. CDR3 length: 13 residues. CDR3 region: CASSDSGTPRPFF. DNA for the CDR3: TGTGCCAGCAGTGACTCGGGGACTCCAAGACCGTTCTTC.

The chain recombines TRBV5-8 with TRBJ2-3; 11 bases agree with TRBD2. The ends lost 0 bases at V and 2 bases at J; junction bases unmatched: 2. This CDR3 contains 16 residues. Germline CDR1 and CDR2: SGHTS and YDEGEE. The CDR3 protein is CASSLELAGVTDTQYF. CDR3 nucleotide sequence: TGTGCCAGCAGCTTGGAACTAGCGGGAGTCACAGATACGCAGTATTTT.

The chain couples TRBV7-5 to TRBJ2-3; the table's D gene call, TRBD2, was not cross checked with the DNA. TRBV7-5 is labeled a pseudogene. The CDR3 totals 16 residues. The CDR3 DNA follows: TGTGCCAGAAGCCCCCCTGAGCGGGAGGACTCAGATACGCAGTATTTT. Protein: CARSPPEREDSDTQYF.

V is TRBV4-3 and J is TRBJ1-1, with a possible D match to TRBD1 (5 bases). Germline CDR1 and CDR2: LGHNA and YSLEER. This CDR3 has 14 residues. V shed 4 bases and J shed 1 base, with 10 bases lying between them. CDR3 region: CASSRDDRNTEAFF. Written as DNA, the CDR3 is TGCGCCAGCAGCCGAGACGACAGGAACACTGAAGCTTTCTTT.

The chain links TRBV2 to TRBJ1-2; D is unclear. The CDR3 consists of 13 residues. V lost 5 bases, J lost 14 bases, and 21 bases lay in between. Germline CDR1 is SNHLY and CDR2 is FYNNEI. DNA of the CDR3: TGTGCCAGCAGTCCCCGGGGTGGAGGAGATGTAACCTTC. It yields the protein CASSPRGGGDVTF. Variable domain in full (rest from reference TRBV2 and TRBJ1-2): EPEVTQTPSHQVTQMGQEVILRCVPISNHLYFYWYRQILGQKVEFLVSFYNNEISEKSEIFDDQFSVERPDGSNFTLKIRSTKLEDSAMYFCASSPRGGGDVTFGSGTRLTVV.

The gene calls are TRBV11-3 and TRBJ1-1; 9 bases line up with TRBD1. Trimming removed 5 bases from V and 5 bases from J; junction bases left unmatched: 6. There are 14 residues in the CDR3. Germline-derived CDR1 and CDR2 are SGHNT and YENEEA. The CDR3 DNA reads as TGTGCCAGCAGCGACGGGACAGGGATGACTGAAGCTTTCTTT. This gives the protein CASSDGTGMTEAFF.

V usage is TRBV6-2 or TRBV6-3 and J usage is TRBJ1-3; D is unclear. The V end was cut by 5 bases, the J end by 2 bases, with 16 bases between. This CDR3 comprises 16 residues. Looked up from germline, CDR1 is MNHEY and CDR2 is SVGEGT. CDR3 loop: CASSLYGGRTGNTIYF. The CDR3 DNA follows: TGTGCCAGCAGTCTTTACGGAGGGAGAACTGGAAACACCATATATTTT.

The chain employs TRBV2 and TRBJ2-1, with 9 bases matching TRBD1. The germline gives CDR1 SNHLY, CDR2 FYNNEI. The junction had 10 bases not matched to a gene; V was cut back by 5 bases and J by 8 bases. The CDR3 sequence is 15 residues long. CDR3 sequence: CASSIRDRVDDEQFF. CDR3 sequence (DNA): TGTGCCAGCAGTATCCGGGACAGGGTCGACGATGAGCAGTTCTTC.

This clone appeared many times. The J gene is TRBJ1-2, the V gene TRBV5-4; TRBD1 matches at 10 bases. Trimming at V came to 6 bases and at J to 8 bases, leaving 7 bases not matched to a gene. Germline V gives CDR1 SGHNT, CDR2 YYREEE (reference sequence). The CDR3 loop spans 13 amino acids. This chain's CDR3 is CASNLDRGYGYTF. CDR3 sequence (DNA): TGTGCCAGCAACCTGGACAGGGGGTACGGCTACACCTTC.

This clone was picked up one time. The chain uses TRBV16 and TRBJ1-4; D remains ambiguous. CDR3 length: 11 residues. V shed 7 bases and J shed 8 bases, with 8 bases lying between them. Germline V gene data show CDR1 as KGHSY and CDR2 as FQNENV. CDR3 residues: CASTPGEKLFF. In DNA form, the CDR3 reads TGTGCCAGCACCCCGGGAGAAAAACTGTTTTTT.

The chain employs TRBV19 and TRBJ2-7; 10 bases map to TRBD2. Per the germline V gene, CDR1 is LNHDA and CDR2 is SQIVND (reference sequence). The CDR3 has 15 amino acids. J lost 0 bases, V lost 3 bases, and 2 bases had no gene match. Here the CDR3 DNA reads TGTGCCAGTAGTATCCTAGCGGGAGCCTCCTACGAGCAGTACTTC. Protein sequence: CASSILAGASYEQYF.

J is TRBJ1-2 and V is TRBV28, with TRBD1 as a possible D gene (5 bases). Germline V gives CDR1 MDHEN, CDR2 SYDVKM. The CDR3 has 14 residues. V dropped 7 bases and J dropped 2 bases, with 14 bases sitting between them. CDR3 nucleotide sequence: TGTGCCAGCACTGCTCAGGGTTTCAACTATGGCTACACCTTC. This encodes CASTAQGFNYGYTF.

The chain couples TRBV11-1 to TRBJ2-7, with D possibly being TRBD1 (5 bases). V was cut by 2 bases and J by 2 bases, with 10 bases left in between. CDR3 length: 14 amino acids. The germline gives CDR1 SGHAT, CDR2 FQDESV (reference sequence). CDR3 sequence: CASSLIDSTYEQYF. Written as DNA, the CDR3 is TGTGCCAGCAGCTTAATCGACAGTACCTACGAGCAGTACTTC.

The chain has TRBV7-2 and TRBJ1-1; D remains ambiguous. The CDR3 totals 14 residues. Germline V gene sequence: CDR1 SGHTA, CDR2 FQGNSA. Trimming left V 5 bases short and J 5 bases short, with 15 bases between. In DNA, the CDR3 is TGTGCCAGCAGCCCGCCCGGGTTAGGAACTGAAGCTTTCTTT. Residues: CASSPPGLGTEAFF.

This rearrangement joins TRBV15 to TRBJ2-3; 7 nucleotides agree with TRBD2. Germline-derived CDR1 and CDR2 are LNHNV and YYDKDF (reference sequence). V lost 5 bases to trimming and J lost 4 bases; unmatched junction nucleotides: 12. This CDR3 spans 16 amino acids. As DNA, the CDR3 is TGTGCCACCAGCTGGGGGGGAGTCGGCAACGCAGATACGCAGTATTTT. Translated, it gives CATSWGGVGNADTQYF.

This sequence joins TRBV5-4 and TRBJ1-2, with TRBD1 identical over 9 bases. Per the germline V gene, CDR1 is SGHNT and CDR2 is YYREEE (reference sequence). With V trimmed by 3 bases and J by 1 base, 4 bases remained unmatched. This CDR3 has 15 amino acids. The CDR3 region is CASSSGQGINYGYTF. The CDR3 DNA reads as TGTGCCAGCAGCTCCGGACAGGGGATTAACTATGGCTACACCTTC.

V and J are TRBV4-1 and TRBJ2-2; 9 positions match TRBD2. This CDR3 comprises 17 residues. Germline V CDR1 and CDR2: MGHRA, YSYEKL. The J segment lost 7 bases and the V segment lost 4 bases, leaving 13 bases of the junction unmatched. The CDR3 region is CASSPWTVAGANGELFF. The DNA for the CDR3 is TGCGCCAGCAGCCCCTGGACAGTAGCGGGAGCGAACGGGGAGCTGTTTTTT.

V gene TRBV19 combines with J gene TRBJ2-1; TRBD1 aligns across 7 bases. Germline V gene lookup returns CDR1 LNHDA and CDR2 SQIVND (reference sequence). V lost 6 bases and J lost 3; bases outside the gene matches: 5. CDR3 length: 14 amino acids. The CDR3 is CASSPGQNYNEQFF. CDR3 bases: TGTGCCAGTAGCCCGGGACAGAACTACAATGAGCAGTTCTTC.

The chain links TRBV7-2 to TRBJ2-3, with TRBD2 matching 10 bases. The CDR3 length is 19 residues. Germline V gives CDR1 SGHTA, CDR2 FQGNSA. The ends lost 4 bases at V and 0 bases at J; junction bases unmatched: 13. CDR3 DNA sequence: TGTGCCAGCAGCTGGTCCCCGGGACTAGCGACCACTAGCACAGATACGCAGTATTTT. Translation gives CASSWSPGLATTSTDTQYF.

The chain links TRBV30 to TRBJ2-5, with D perhaps TRBD2 (6 bases). The CDR3 has 15 amino acids. Trimming took 0 bases from V and 5 from J, leaving 16 bases between them. From germline, CDR1 is GTSNPN and CDR2 SVGIG (reference sequence). The CDR3 DNA reads TGTGCCTGGAGTGTTGGGACTGGGGTGGGTGAGACCCAGTACTTC. Translation gives CAWSVGTGVGETQYF.

In regard to this clone: The junction and the germline gene differ at one end; a read error may be behind it. V and J are TRBV9 and TRBJ2-5; TRBD2 matches 16 bases. Germline V gene sequence: CDR1 SGDLS, CDR2 YYNGEE. The CDR3 extends over 13 amino acids. The CDR3 protein is CASSAGGLAGGDF. The DNA for the CDR3 is TGTGCCAGCAGCGCGGGGGGACTAGCGGGAGGGGACTTC.

Here the CDR3 DNA reads TGTGCCAGCAGTTTATCCCTAGGGGGGGCTACTGAAGCTTTCTTT. Protein sequence: CASSLSLGGATEAFF. The genes are TRBV27 and TRBJ1-1, with D perhaps TRBD1 (6 bases). The CDR3 has 15 residues. Per the germline V gene, CDR1 is MNHEY and CDR2 is SMNVEV (reference sequence). V was clipped by 0 bases and J by 5 bases, with 13 bases between them.